These T cell receptor beta chains were read from a single sample in a study of chemoradiotherapy in HPV16-positive cancers. Data came from immunoSEQ multiplex PCR; TCRdb stores just in-frame clones and leaves some out. The sample consists of under 10,000 clones, about 83% of them appearing once. The sample in question was blood, obtained from a patient who underwent chemoradiotherapy. Every receptor here comes from a human donor with HPV-associated anogenital cancer. The CDR3 runs from the conserved cysteine through the conserved F or W. A D gene is named only where the DNA matches it firmly. Expanded clones are given a class, and other clones once, few, many or no size at all.

NA	TRBV11-2	TRBD2	TRBJ2-5	CASSRQRGGQETQYF	TGTGCCAGCAGCCGACAGCGGGGGGGCCAAGAGACCCAGTACTTC
once	TRBV4-1	NA	TRBJ2-1	CASSQEPGVIRPGEQFF	TGCGCCAGCAGCCAAGAGCCAGGGGTCATCCGGCCAGGTGAGCAGTTCTTC
NA	TRBV6-6	NA	TRBJ2-7	CASSYRGQGYEQYF	TGTGCCAGCAGTTACCGAGGGCAGGGCTACGAGCAGTACTTC
NA	TRBV6-6	NA	TRBJ1-4	CASSLAERWEKLFF	TGTGCCAGCAGTCTCGCAGAAAGGTGGGAAAAACTGTTTTTT
NA	TRBV2	NA	TRBJ1-4	CASSDGGGNEKLFF	TGTGCCAGCAGTGACGGTGGAGGAAATGAAAAACTGTTTTTT
NA	TRBV7-9	NA	TRBJ1-6	CASSLVAGWSPLHF	TGTGCCAGCAGCTTAGTTGCGGGTTGGTCACCCCTCCACTTT
NA	TRBV14	TRBD1	TRBJ2-5	CASSQRPQGARETQYF	TGTGCCAGCAGCCAACGCCCACAGGGGGCGCGTGAGACCCAGTACTTC
NA	TRBV5-1	NA	TRBJ1-1	CASSLWGRSGRDTEAFF	TGCGCCAGCAGCTTGTGGGGCAGAAGCGGTAGGGACACTGAAGCTTTCTTT
NA	TRBV18	NA	TRBJ2-7	CASSSTSGTPNYEQYF	TGTGCCAGCTCATCGACTTCCGGGACACCCAACTACGAGCAGTACTTC
NA	TRBV2	TRBD2	TRBJ2-3	CASASGGAGNTQYF	TGTGCCAGCGCTAGCGGGGGGGCCGGGAATACGCAGTATTTT
NA	TRBV29-1	NA	TRBJ2-2	CSVKGPMGRGPNTGELFF	TGCAGCGTTAAAGGCCCCATGGGGAGGGGGCCGAACACCGGGGAGCTGTTTTTT
NA	TRBV18	TRBD1	TRBJ2-7	CASSPLNRGPEQYF	TGTGCCAGCTCACCACTTAACAGGGGGCCCGAGCAGTACTTC
NA	TRBV19	NA	TRBJ1-5	CASKVPGDQPQHF	TGTGCCAGTAAGGTCCCAGGGGATCAGCCCCAGCATTTT
NA	TRBV30	TRBD1	TRBJ2-1	CAWSAGDSHEQFF	TGTGCCTGGAGTGCCGGGGACAGTCATGAGCAGTTCTTC